This T cell receptor (beta chain) appears in the sequencing data of a study of T cells in Graves' hyperthyroidism and ophthalmopathy. This CDR3 has 13 residues. Germline lookup yields CDR1 SQVTM and CDR2 ANQGSEA. V dropped 8 bases and J dropped 5 bases, with 18 bases sitting between them. Points on this clonotype: A much larger clone differs from this one at a single base, so this may be a read error. The CDR3 ends on some other residue instead of the conserved phenylalanine or tryptophan, so this is likely a read error.

TCR beta CDR3 regions were amplified from RNA. The HTBI primer set served for first-round RT-PCR of the TCR CDR3. TCRdb fed the multiplex PCR reads into MiXCR, producing one record per CDR3 protein. The sample has around 760,000 distinct CDR3 sequences, about 35% seen once. The J gene is TRBJ2-5, the V gene TRBV29-1; D may correspond to TRBD1 or TRBD2 (5 bases each). Material for sequencing was blood. The TCR comes from a woman aged 40 to 55 with Graves' hyperthyroidism. CDR3 DNA: TGCAGCTCAACCGAGACGTGGGGGGAGACCCAGTACTAC. This encodes CSSTETWGETQYY.